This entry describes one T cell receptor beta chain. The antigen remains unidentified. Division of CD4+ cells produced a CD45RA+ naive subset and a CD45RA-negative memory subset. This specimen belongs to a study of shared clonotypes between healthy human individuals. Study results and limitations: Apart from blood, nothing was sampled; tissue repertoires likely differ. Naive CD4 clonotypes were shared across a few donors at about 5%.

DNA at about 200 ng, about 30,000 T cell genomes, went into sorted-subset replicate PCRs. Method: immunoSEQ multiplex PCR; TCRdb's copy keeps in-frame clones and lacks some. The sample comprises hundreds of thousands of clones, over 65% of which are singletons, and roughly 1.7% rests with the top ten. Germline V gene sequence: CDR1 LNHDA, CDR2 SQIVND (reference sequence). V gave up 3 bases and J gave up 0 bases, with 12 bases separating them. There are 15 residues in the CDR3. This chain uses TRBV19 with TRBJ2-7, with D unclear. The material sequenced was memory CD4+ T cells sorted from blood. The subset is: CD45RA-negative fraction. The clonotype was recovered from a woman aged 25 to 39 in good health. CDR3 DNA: TGTGCCAGTAGTATTGGGCGACGGAGCTCCTACGAGCAGTACTTC. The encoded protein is CASSIGRRSSYEQYF.